This T cell receptor (beta chain) was recovered during a study of early T cells in non-severe SARS-CoV-2 infection. Whole-study context: Sequencing used unsorted whole-blood bulk RNA, so chains lack pairing. Whole-study results and caveats: A preference for anti-spike CD8 responses marked VDJdb matching, which missed private and CD4 specificities.

Germline CDR1 reads LNHDA; CDR2 reads SQIVND (reference sequence). This CDR3 is built from 13 residues. V dropped 9 bases and J dropped 0 bases, with 9 bases sitting between them. With regard to this clonotype: Its antigen is as yet unknown.

In the library, individual cDNA molecules carried attached unique molecular identifiers. TCRdb processed the 5' RACE reads anew with MiXCR; each CDR3 protein has one entry. In the table there are over 100,000 distinct CDR3 sequences, over 10% of which are singletons. The chain is built from TRBV19 and TRBJ1-5; D unresolved. The sample comprised whole blood. The receptor's source is an adult who was a healthcare worker with PCR-confirmed SARS-CoV-2 infection or an uninfected control (not recorded which). The CDR3 DNA sequence: TGTGCCAGCCGTCCCAGTAGCAATCAGCCCCAGCATTTT. It codes for CASRPSSNQPQHF.